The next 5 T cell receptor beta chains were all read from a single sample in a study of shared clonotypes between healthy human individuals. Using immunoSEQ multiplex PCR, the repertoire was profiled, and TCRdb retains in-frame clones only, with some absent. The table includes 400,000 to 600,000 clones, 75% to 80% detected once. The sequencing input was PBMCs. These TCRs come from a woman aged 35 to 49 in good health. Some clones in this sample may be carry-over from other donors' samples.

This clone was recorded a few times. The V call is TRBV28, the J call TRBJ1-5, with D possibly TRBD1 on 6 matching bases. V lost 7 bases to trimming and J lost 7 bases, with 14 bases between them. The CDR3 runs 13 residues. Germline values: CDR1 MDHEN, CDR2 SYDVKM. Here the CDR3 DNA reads TGTGCCAGCAACTCGCCAGGGGTACAGCCCCAGCATTTT. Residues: CASNSPGVQPQHF.

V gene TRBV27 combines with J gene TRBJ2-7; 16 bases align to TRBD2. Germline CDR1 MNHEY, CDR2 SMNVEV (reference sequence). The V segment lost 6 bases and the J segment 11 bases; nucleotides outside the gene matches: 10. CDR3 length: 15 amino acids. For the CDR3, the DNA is TGTGCCAGCAGCCCATCAGGGGGACTAGCGGGAGGGGAGTACTTC. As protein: CASSPSGGLAGGEYF.

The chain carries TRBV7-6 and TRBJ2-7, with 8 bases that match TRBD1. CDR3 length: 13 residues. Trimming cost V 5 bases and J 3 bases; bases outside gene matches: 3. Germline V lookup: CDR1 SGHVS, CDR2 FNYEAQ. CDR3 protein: CASSPGTGYEQYF. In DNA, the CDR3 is TGTGCCAGCAGCCCCGGGACAGGCTACGAGCAGTACTTC.

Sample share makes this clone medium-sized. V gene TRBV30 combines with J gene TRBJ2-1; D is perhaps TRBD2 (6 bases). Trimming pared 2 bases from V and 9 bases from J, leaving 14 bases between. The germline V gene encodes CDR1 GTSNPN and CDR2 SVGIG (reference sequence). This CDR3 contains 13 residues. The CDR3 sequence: CAWSTWSGLEQFF. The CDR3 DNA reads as TGTGCCTGGAGTACTTGGAGCGGGCTTGAGCAGTTCTTC.

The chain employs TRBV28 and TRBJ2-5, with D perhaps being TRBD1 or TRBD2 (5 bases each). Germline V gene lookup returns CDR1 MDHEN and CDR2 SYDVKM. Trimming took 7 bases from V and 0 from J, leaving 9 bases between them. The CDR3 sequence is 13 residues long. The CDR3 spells CASTRGDQETQYF. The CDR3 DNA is TGTGCCAGCACTAGGGGAGACCAAGAGACCCAGTACTTC.